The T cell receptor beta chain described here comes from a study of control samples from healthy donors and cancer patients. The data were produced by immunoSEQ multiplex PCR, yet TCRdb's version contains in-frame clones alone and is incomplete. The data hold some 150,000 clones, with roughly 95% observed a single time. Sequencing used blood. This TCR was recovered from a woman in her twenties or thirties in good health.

In DNA form, the CDR3 reads TGTGCCAGCAGCCAAGATCCAGGGGTACAGCCCCAGCATTTT. Translated, it gives CASSQDPGVQPQHF. The chain employs TRBV3-1 (or the pseudogene TRBV3-2) and TRBJ1-5, with TRBD1 as a possible D gene (6 bases). Trimming took off 0 bases at V and 7 bases at J, with 10 bases between the two ends. Per the germline V gene, CDR1 is LGHDT and CDR2 is YNNKEL (reference sequence). The CDR3 contains 14 residues.